A selection of T cell receptor beta chains follows, all from one sample in a study of T cells in Graves' hyperthyroidism and ophthalmopathy. TCRdb re-called the multiplex PCR reads through MiXCR, storing one row per CDR3 protein. The sample contains fewer than 800,000 distinct CDR3 sequences, over 15% of which appear only once. The sequencing input was blood. The source of these receptors is a man aged 18-30 years with Graves' hyperthyroidism. CDR3s include the opening cysteine and the closing phenylalanine or tryptophan. D genes are given only for firm matches. Clone size appears in some rows only: once, few, many, or a class for an expanded clone.

>-|TRBJ2-6|TRBV25-1|-
TGTGCCAGCAGTGAGCAGACCGGGGCCAACGTCCTGACTTTC
CASSEQTGANVLTF
>-|TRBJ2-5|TRBV2|many
TGTGCCAGCAGTGAAGCTGCCAGGGGTCAGTACTTC
CASSEAARGQYF
>TRBD1|TRBJ2-3|TRBV5-1|few
TGCGCCAGCAGCCCCCAGGGGGCAAGTCCAGATACGCAGTATTTT
CASSPQGASPDTQYF
>-|TRBJ1-5|TRBV30|many
TGTGCCTGGAGTGCGACAGATAGCAATCAGCCCCAGCATTTT
CAWSATDSNQPQHF
>-|TRBJ2-3|TRBV28|many
TGTGCCAGCAGTTTCCGGGACTGGAACACAGATACGCAGTATTTT
CASSFRDWNTDTQYF
>TRBD2|TRBJ2-1|TRBV4-1|few
TGCGCCAGCAGCCAAATAGCGGGAGAAGCCAATGAGCAGTTCTTC
CASSQIAGEANEQFF
>-|TRBJ2-1|TRBV7-2|-
TGTGCCAGCAGCTTACGGCCCGGCGAGCGGAAAAGCAATGAGCAGTTCTTC
CASSLRPGERKSNEQFF
>-|TRBJ2-1|TRBV20-1|many
TGCAGTGCTAGAGTGCCCGGGCGGGGCAATGAGCAGTTCTTC
CSARVPGRGNEQFF
>-|TRBJ2-2|TRBV7-3|-
TGTGCCAGCAGCTTATCCAATTCTGGGGAGCTGTTTTTT
CASSLSNSGELFF
>-|TRBJ2-7|TRBV28|many
TGTGCCAGCAACCCCGGTAGGGGTTACGAGCAGTACTTC
CASNPGRGYEQYF
>-|TRBJ1-2|TRBV3-1|many
TGTGCCAGCAGCCAGGCCACGGGAGGGGTAGGCTATGGCTACACCTTC
CASSQATGGVGYGYTF
>-|TRBJ2-2|TRBV12-3/TRBV12-4|many
TGTGCCAGCAGTTTCGGGTCCGGCCCCCCGAACACCGGGGAGCTGTTTTTT
CASSFGSGPPNTGELFF
>TRBD1|TRBJ2-5|TRBV28|many
TGTGCCAGCAGTTTCGTACCGGGACAGGAGCAAGAGACCCAGTACTTC
CASSFVPGQEQETQYF
>-|TRBJ1-2|TRBV2|few
TGTGCCAGCAGTGAAGCAAGGGGGTGGGATGGCTACACCTTC
CASSEARGWDGYTF
>-|TRBJ1-2|TRBV24-1|-
TGTGCCACCAGTGATGAGTCCGGGACGCGGTATGGCTACACCTTC
CATSDESGTRYGYTF
>-|TRBJ1-6|TRBV7-9|few
TGTGCCAGCAGCCGACCGACAGCTGGGAGCTCCTATAATTCACCCCTCCACTTT
CASSRPTAGSSYNSPLHF